Here is one T cell receptor beta chain with its context. The clone's antigen remains unknown. No clone much larger than this one lies a single base away; base qualities are absent. Libraries came from the immunoSEQ multiplex PCR assay. A mixture of 60 forward primers for TCR Vbeta segments and 13 reverse primers for TCR Jbeta segments was used in the multiplex PCR. A multiplex PCR assay on genomic DNA amplified the CDR3 region of rearranged TCR beta genes. On the Illumina HiSeq System, the amplified TCR beta libraries were sequenced as 87-base-pair reads. For the original study's pipeline: A later analysis counted tens of millions of unique TCR beta chains across the 650 to 800 repertoires, and around 9.9 million of these chains were shared by at least two donors. Raw reads were error-corrected and collapsed into unique sequences with a nearest-neighbor algorithm that merged closely related sequences to remove PCR and sequencing errors. V, D and J gene segments were assigned by aligning CDR3 sequences to IMGT reference sequences. Each retained sequence needed at least a six-nucleotide match to both a V gene segment and a J gene segment. Rearrangements were called productive when the CDR3 lacked stop codons and stayed in frame with V and J; all others were non-productive. Following IMGT convention, CDR3 was defined as the stretch from the second conserved V-encoded cysteine up to the conserved J-encoded phenylalanine. Sequences without an unambiguous match to a single V gene segment were excluded from the earlier analysis of almost 600 of the donors. An earlier analysis of a few hundred of the donors classified V segments as functional when productive rearrangements were above 56.7% and as segregating when the standard deviation between donors was above 5%. To diagnose cytomegalovirus status from the catalog of TCR beta chain sequences, a statistical classification framework was built. V and J gene assignment, in a later analysis, came from comparing TCR nucleotide sequences with IMGT/GENE-DB human TR gene sequences. In a later analysis, CDR3 sequences and most-parsimonious VDJ recombination scenarios were assigned using the TCRdist pipeline. In a later analysis, each TCR beta chain was defined by its CDR3 amino acid sequence together with its V-gene family, and reads without a unique V-gene family were excluded. A later analysis removed several hundred highly shared, low-generation-probability nucleotide sequences to deal with suspected cross-contamination and a sequencing artifact. A later analysis calculated a clonal expansion index for each public chain from normalized within-repertoire ranks of inferred template counts. In a later analysis, generation probabilities were computed with a VDJ recombination model fitted to out-of-frame rearrangements, and the resulting probabilities were checked against IGoR. In a later analysis, TCR-TCR, TCR-HLA and TCR-CMV co-occurrence was scored with hypergeometric tests, and a repertoire-size bias correction was applied to TCR pairs. A later analysis estimated false discovery rates by permuting HLA or CMV assignments 20 times. In a later analysis, co-occurring TCRs were grouped using DBSCAN, and TCRdist sequence similarity was added for clustering within HLA-allele-positive subsets. Repertoires with fewer than 30,000 or more than 120,000 public chains, plus five repertoires with anomalous nucleotide sharing, were excluded from co-occurrence clustering. TCRdb holds this immuneACCESS table with in-frame rearrangements only. Some clones are missing; in checked studies, unresolved V genes explain under half, and the rest has no known cause. That table furnishes V, J and clone size, whereas the DNA furnished D and trimming. This sample has under 40,000 clones in its table, and 85% to 95% of those were observed once. The ten largest make up 2% to 3% of the sample.

From the cysteine through the phenylalanine, the CDR3 covers 19 amino acids. The sequence is cut down to CDR3 DNA, 57 bases in frame from base 1. V lost 3 bases and J lost 2 bases; the stretch between them is 21 bases long. The germline V gene yields SGDLS for CDR1 and YYNGEE for CDR2. The data were obtained in a study of cytomegalovirus exposure and HLA in healthy donors (dated by TCRdb to between 2016 and 2019). About the full investigation: An earlier analysis of some 550 of the donors reported more than 250 Gb of sequence data and 100 million to 130 million unique TCR beta sequences from 150 million to 200 million T cells. Donor age, sex, ethnicity and CMV serostatus were compiled alongside the repertoire data. Typing coverage differed by locus: A, B, C, DRB1 and DQB1 were typed in about 629-640 donors, DQA1 in about 510, DPA1 in 600 to 610, and DPB1 in roughly 470. On average, roughly 240,000 unique TCR beta nucleotide sequences were sequenced per donor among some 430 genotyped donors of the cohort, with roughly 19% of those sequences being non-productive. A later analysis re-examined previously published TCR beta repertoires from about 700 donors and added high-resolution HLA genotyping to investigate patterns of TCR occurrence. In addition to the first cohort of hundreds of subjects, a separate validation cohort of approximately 130 different subjects was used. Among the approximately 400 genotyped donors, approximately 81% belonged to the genetic ancestry cluster associated with self-reported Caucasian donors. All discovery cohort repertoires had been generated on a single sequencing platform. An early release that covered roughly 600 HLA-typed donors contained around 300 gigabases of sequencing data and approximately 85 million unique TCR sequences. HLA typing covered class I and class II loci at four-digit resolution. The study aimed to test whether cataloging public T cell receptors could reveal signatures of past pathogen exposure. Genome-wide SNP genotypes for about three fifths of the roughly 670 donors were used in a later genetic analysis, which treated that subset as a discovery cohort. Because of strong linkage in the cohort, roughly five DR-DQ haplotypes were treated as single units for association and clustering. In the later analysis, no new phenotypic data were used to find candidate immune exposures; instead, reliance was placed on TCR beta sequences and their occurrence across donors. To predict cytomegalovirus infection status, the study combined high-throughput TCR immunosequencing, statistical association of individual TCRs with disease status, and machine learning. An earlier analysis of approximately 580 of the donors used high-throughput TCR beta sequencing to judge whether each TCR beta V gene segment behaved as functional or pseudogenic. The T cell repertoires of under 750 subjects were profiled by immunosequencing and related to cytomegalovirus serostatus.

The cohort comprised fewer than 750 healthy bone marrow donors. All cohort members were sampled while nominally healthy, although unrecorded immune exposures were likely present. The donor tested CMV seronegative, placing the donor among the approximately 360 seronegative members of the cohort. Each donor provided a peripheral blood sample, and peripheral blood mononuclear cells were used for TCR beta sequencing. Genomic DNA extraction from the blood cell samples was performed with the Qiagen DNeasy Blood Extraction Kit. Overall study results and their limits: A later genetic analysis associated a missense DCLRE1C variant with V-gene and J-gene trimming of TCR beta chains, and an independent cohort replicated the association. Specific HLA alleles were associated with 16,951 TCR beta sequences at a false discovery rate of 0.05 in a later analysis. A few of the identified cytomegalovirus-associated TCR beta chains were confirmed in vitro to be specific for cytomegalovirus antigens. A cluster of highly shared sequence variants was judged likely to be a technical artifact of the sequencing pipeline. The earlier analysis of approximately 590 of the donors excluded 15 to 20 rarely observed V segments, including chromosome 9 orphons, because counts were too low. The presence/absence analyses assumed that sequencing depth was roughly uniform across donors, and that assumption may not be true. Compared with the approximately 720-donor mean, donors in an Asian-associated ancestry cluster had fewer N-insertions in productive TCRs, according to a later genetic analysis. In a later analysis, most CMV-associated TCR beta chains were found to appear HLA-restricted, with HLA associations seemingly driven largely by CMV exposure. In an earlier analysis of around 600 of the donors, most TCR beta V segments appeared in productive rearrangements about 87% or about 30% of the time, broadly matching IMGT annotations. Most TCR sequences were observed very rarely across donors, whereas some public TCRs were present in many individuals. Some IMGT-functional V segments, including TRBV6-2 and TRBV6-3, could not be told apart with the 87-base-pair reads, so those segments were excluded. In the study, some 160 TCR beta chains were listed as associated with cytomegalovirus. Linkage disequilibrium might explain the correlated functional status among segregating V segments, but an unknown experimental factor could not be ruled out. CMV serostatus was the only immune exposure information available for the cohort. A later analysis found that TCR association rates varied across HLA loci, with DRB1 alleles showing the most associated TCRs and HLA-C alleles the fewest. Because HLA typing was missing for some donors at each locus, association tests included only the typed subset. The classifier was reported to diagnose cytomegalovirus status with high specificity and sensitivity in both the original cohort and the validation cohort. In a later analysis, HLA-associated TCR beta chains were found to be more clonally expanded and to have lower generation probabilities than equally common non-associated chains. A later analysis reported that several top co-occurrence clusters appeared linked to parvovirus B19, influenza, CMV and Epstein-Barr virus. A further reported finding was that TCR beta sequences accurately predicted the HLA-A and HLA-B alleles for most subjects in the first cohort. Assigning TCR associations to individual alleles was difficult when HLA alleles, especially DR and DQ, strongly co-occurred. This cohort had only TCR beta chains sequenced, and the lack of alpha or paired-chain data limited which features could be detected. According to the authors, the approach could potentially be generalized to other disease states and immunological phenotypes.

This TCR was sampled from a woman in her late teens or twenties in good health and CMV-seronegative. The chain couples TRBV9 to TRBJ2-6; confidence is insufficient to name the D gene. Sequencing input: PBMCs. The DNA reads as follows: TGTGCCAGCAGCGCCCCGGGTCCCATTGGATCCGCTGGGGCCAACGTCCTGACTTTC. The resulting protein is CASSAPGPIGSAGANVLTF.